This record concerns one T cell receptor beta chain sequence. Its target is not known. One junction end does not reproduce the germline sequence, and a read error may be involved. This entry belongs to a study of vaccination and CD4 T cells after COVID-19. Study background: It was a median about 93 days after diagnosis, with a range of 35 to 161, that post-COVID samples were drawn. Regarding the study as a whole: The median count of SARS-CoV-2-reactive clonotypes rose from about 20 to 38, not significantly.

Time point described: late sampling 161 to 241 days after vaccination in three convalescent patients. As to treatment: roughly 10-day PBMC culture with coronavirus spike peptide pools or control peptides (ViraFEST assay). Oncomine TCR Beta short-read sequencing was applied to DNA from cultured CD4+ T cells. Using its own MiXCR run on the PCR reads, TCRdb lists one record per CDR3 protein. The sample includes some 23,000 distinct CDR3 sequences, over 40% seen only once; the top ten take 4.5% to 5.5%. The CDR3 loop spans 15 amino acids. CDR1 is SSHAT and CDR2 is FNYEAQ in the germline V gene (reference sequence).

This specimen consisted of CD4+ T cells from blood, cultured in vitro, obtained about 7 months after SARS-CoV-2 vaccination. This sequence originates from a human donor who had recovered from COVID-19. J is TRBJ2-1 and V is TRBV7-7; TRBD1 agrees at 8 bases. The CDR3 DNA reads TGTGCTAGCAGCCCCACAACGGACAGGGCGAATGAGCAGTTCTTC. Translation: CASSPTTDRANEQFF.